These T cell receptor beta chains were read from a single sample in a study of shared clonotypes between healthy human individuals. Clones were read by immunoSEQ multiplex PCR, and TCRdb kept only the in-frame ones, dropping some. The sample carries approximately 1.9 million clones, 80% to 95% recorded once. The specimen sequenced was naive CD8+ T cells from PBMCs. These receptors all come from a man aged 18 to 35 in good health. Some clones in this sample may be carry-over from other donors' samples. Each CDR3 is given with its conserved first and last residue. D genes are given only for firm matches. Some rows mark clone size as missing; the rest say once, few, many or name a class of expanded clone.

CDR3 DNA | CDR3 protein | J gene | V gene | clone size | D gene
TGTGCCAGCAGTTTCAGGGGGACAGGGCAACGGGTCGAGCAGTACTTC | CASSFRGTGQRVEQYF | TRBJ2-7 | TRBV27 | once | TRBD1
TGTGCCACAGGACTAGCGCTATCCTACGAGCAGTACTTC | CATGLALSYEQYF | TRBJ2-7 | TRBV6-5 | . | TRBD2
TGTGCCAGCAGCCTGGCGACGGGGGGCGGGCAGCCCCAGCATTTT | CASSLATGGGQPQHF | TRBJ1-5 | TRBV27 | . | .
TGTGCCAGCAGTGAAAATGCCTTGTTGGGAAACGAGCAGTACTTC | CASSENALLGNEQYF | TRBJ2-7 | TRBV2 | . | .
TGTGCCAGCAGCTTAGCGCGGAGCGGACCAAGCACAGATACGCAGTATTTT | CASSLARSGPSTDTQYF | TRBJ2-3 | TRBV7-9 | . | .
TGCAGCGTTGAGAGGGACCCGAACACCGGGGAGCTGTTTTTT | CSVERDPNTGELFF | TRBJ2-2 | TRBV29-1 | . | .
TGTGCCAGCAGCCTAGGCAGCCCCCATCAGCCCCAGCATTTT | CASSLGSPHQPQHF | TRBJ1-5 | TRBV28 | once | .
TGTGCCAGCAGAACTAGCGGGAGTTTCGCAGATACGCAGTATTTT | CASRTSGSFADTQYF | TRBJ2-3 | TRBV27 | . | TRBD2
TGTGCCAGCAGCTTCGGGCAGGGGACCCCCAATGAGCAGTTCTTC | CASSFGQGTPNEQFF | TRBJ2-1 | TRBV13 | . | .
TGTGCCAGCAGCGGACTAGCGGGAGCAAAGACCCAGTACTTC | CASSGLAGAKTQYF | TRBJ2-5 | TRBV7-7 | . | TRBD2
TGTGCCAGCAGCTCGACCTACGAGCAGTACTTC | CASSSTYEQYF | TRBJ2-7 | TRBV11-2 | . | .
TGCGCCAGCAGCCAAGAGGCAGGTGGATTCTCCGGGGAGCTGTTTTTT | CASSQEAGGFSGELFF | TRBJ2-2 | TRBV4-3 | . | .
TGCGCCATCTGCAGGTTCACCTACGAGCAGTACTTC | CAICRFTYEQYF | TRBJ2-7 | TRBV10-1 | once | .
TGTGCCAGCAGTCCCCTACGTAATAGCGGGAGCGAATGGGACACCGGGGAGCTGTTTTTT | CASSPLRNSGSEWDTGELFF | TRBJ2-2 | TRBV27 | . | TRBD2
TGTGCCAGCAGCCAATTTTTAGGGCGCACCGGGGAGCTGTTTTTT | CASSQFLGRTGELFF | TRBJ2-2 | TRBV14 | . | .
TGTGCCAGCAGTTTGGGGGTACGGGTCTACGAGCAGTACTTC | CASSLGVRVYEQYF | TRBJ2-7 | TRBV28 | . | .
TGTGCCAGCAGCCCCGGCGGGGAGGACAATGAGCAGTTCTTC | CASSPGGEDNEQFF | TRBJ2-1 | TRBV7-3 | . | .
TGTGCCAGCAGCTTTCGAGTCGCCGGGAGCTCCTACAATGAGCAGTTCTTC | CASSFRVAGSSYNEQFF | TRBJ2-1 | TRBV7-8 | . | .
TGTGCCAGCAGCGTCGTTGATCTGAACACCGGGGAGCTGTTTTTT | CASSVVDLNTGELFF | TRBJ2-2 | TRBV9 | . | .
TGTGCCAGCAGTTACGGCAGGGGGTACGAGCAGTACTTC | CASSYGRGYEQYF | TRBJ2-7 | TRBV6-5 | . | TRBD1
TGTGCCAGCAGTCTAGAGTGGATGGACTATGGCTACACCTTC | CASSLEWMDYGYTF | TRBJ1-2 | TRBV28 | once | .
TGTGCCAGCAGCGTAGCAGGCGGGAACTATGGCTACACCTTC | CASSVAGGNYGYTF | TRBJ1-2 | TRBV9 | once | .
TGTGCCAGCAGACTGACGACATACTCTAACACTGAAGCTTTCTTT | CASRLTTYSNTEAFF | TRBJ1-1 | TRBV5-5 | . | .
TGTGCCAGCAGCGCACGGACAGGGGATGAAAAACTGTTTTTT | CASSARTGDEKLFF | TRBJ1-4 | TRBV7-6 | . | TRBD1
TGTGCCAGCAGCCAAATGGGCCACGAGCAGTACTTC | CASSQMGHEQYF | TRBJ2-7 | TRBV13 | few | .
TGTGCCAGCAGCTTGGGATCCTACAATGAGCAGTTCTTC | CASSLGSYNEQFF | TRBJ2-1 | TRBV5-6 | . | .
TGTGCTAGTGGTTTGTCGCTAGCTGCCTACAATGAGCAGTTCTTC | CASGLSLAAYNEQFF | TRBJ2-1 | TRBV12-5 | . | .
TGTGCCAGCAGTGAAGCGCGACAACAGCGGGGTTTCTTT | CASSEARQQRGFF | TRBJ1-1 | TRBV2 | . | .
TGTGCCAGTAGTATAGGGAGCCAGCCCCAGCATTTT | CASSIGSQPQHF | TRBJ1-5 | TRBV19 | . | .
TGTGCCAGCAGCCCCAGGGTAGACTATGGCTACACCTTC | CASSPRVDYGYTF | TRBJ1-2 | TRBV7-9 | . | .
TGTGCCAGCAGATCCCCCGGGACATACCAAGAGACCCAGTACTTC | CASRSPGTYQETQYF | TRBJ2-5 | TRBV27 | . | .
TGTGCCAGCAGTTTTCGACAGAGAAAGACAGATACGCAGTATTTT | CASSFRQRKTDTQYF | TRBJ2-3 | TRBV28 | . | .
TGTGCCAGTAGCCCCACCCGGGGGAAGGGGTCCCTCTATGGCTACACCTTC | CASSPTRGKGSLYGYTF | TRBJ1-2 | TRBV19 | once | .
TGTGCCAGCAGCTTGGGGGACTTGCTCACTGAAGCTTTCTTT | CASSLGDLLTEAFF | TRBJ1-1 | TRBV5-6 | . | .
TGTGCCAGTATCGGGGGGCTGAGACCCTGGAACTATGGCTACACCTTC | CASIGGLRPWNYGYTF | TRBJ1-2 | TRBV19 | . | .
TGTGCCAGTAGTACCGGGACCGCGCAAAGGTCCTACGAGCAGTACTTC | CASSTGTAQRSYEQYF | TRBJ2-7 | TRBV19 | . | .
TGTGCCAGCAGTGTAGGATGGGTGGGGGAGCAGTTCTTC | CASSVGWVGEQFF | TRBJ2-1 | TRBV6-1 | . | .
TGTGCCAGCAGCACACACCGGGACAGCCATTTTCTCTACGAGCAGTACTTC | CASSTHRDSHFLYEQYF | TRBJ2-7 | TRBV11-2 | . | TRBD1
TGTGCCAGTAGGGACAGGGGCTACGAGCAGTACTTC | CASRDRGYEQYF | TRBJ2-7 | TRBV2 | . | TRBD1
TGTGCCAGCAGCTTGAATTTGGCCAGAAGTGAAGCTTTCTTT | CASSLNLARSEAFF | TRBJ1-1 | TRBV5-4 | . | .
TGTGCCTGGAGTGTACAAGTCCAGCGGGAGCCTTACTACGAGCAGTACTTC | CAWSVQVQREPYYEQYF | TRBJ2-7 | TRBV30 | . | TRBD2
TGCGCCAGCAGTTCGGACCTACGGGCGATGGTGGCCCAGTACTTC | CASSSDLRAMVAQYF | TRBJ2-5 | TRBV10-2 | . | .
TGCAGCGTTCTCGGGACAGGGGGGAACCTTTATGGCTACACCTTC | CSVLGTGGNLYGYTF | TRBJ1-2 | TRBV29-1 | . | TRBD1
TGCGCCAGCAGCCAAGATAGAGAGGACCCCCAGTTCTTC | CASSQDREDPQFF | TRBJ2-1 | TRBV4-1 | . | .
TGTGCCAGCTCTCCCGGACATTTCTACGAGCAGTACTTC | CASSPGHFYEQYF | TRBJ2-7 | TRBV2 | . | .
TGCAGCGTTGAAGATCCCATCTACGAGCAGTACTTC | CSVEDPIYEQYF | TRBJ2-7 | TRBV29-1 | . | .
TGTGCCAGCGTGGCTTGGCCTGATCCTTGGAACACTGAAGCTTTCTTT | CASVAWPDPWNTEAFF | TRBJ1-1 | TRBV7-2 | . | .